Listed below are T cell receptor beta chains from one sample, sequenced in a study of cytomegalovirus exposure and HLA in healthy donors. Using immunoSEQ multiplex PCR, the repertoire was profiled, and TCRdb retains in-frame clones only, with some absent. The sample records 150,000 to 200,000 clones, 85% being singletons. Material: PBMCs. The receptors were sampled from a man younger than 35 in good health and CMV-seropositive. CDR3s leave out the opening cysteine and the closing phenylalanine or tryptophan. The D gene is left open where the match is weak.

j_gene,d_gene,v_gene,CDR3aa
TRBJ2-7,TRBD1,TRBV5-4,ASSFGGIGQGKVGQY
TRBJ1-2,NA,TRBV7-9,ASSPGVGGGYGYT
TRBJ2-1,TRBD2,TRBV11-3,ASGRGTSGYNEQF
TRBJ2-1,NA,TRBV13,ASSSGRGNEQF
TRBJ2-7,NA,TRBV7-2,ASSPQEGVRGD
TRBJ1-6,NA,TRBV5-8,ASSLLGIRDSPLH
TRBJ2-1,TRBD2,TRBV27,ASSSLRLAGVMGEQF
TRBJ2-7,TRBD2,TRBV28,ASSGLAGDEQY
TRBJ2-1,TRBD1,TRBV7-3,ASSLTGQGAGNEQF
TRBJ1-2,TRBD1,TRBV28,ASKPRGQGVNYGYT
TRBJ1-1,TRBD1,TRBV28,ASSPGQGNTEAF
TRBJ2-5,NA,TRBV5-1,ASSRAQGETQY
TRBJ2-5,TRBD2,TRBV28,ALSGGPEETQY
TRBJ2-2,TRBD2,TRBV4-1,ASTSTGGGGETGELF
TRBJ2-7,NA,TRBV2,ASSVSKEGGGYEQY
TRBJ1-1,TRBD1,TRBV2,ASGGRQGEVMNTEAF
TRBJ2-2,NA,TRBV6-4,ASRLATNTGELF
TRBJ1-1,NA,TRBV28,ASRFLSSKSGEAF
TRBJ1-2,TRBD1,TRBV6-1,ASTDREVYGYT
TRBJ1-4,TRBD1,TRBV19,ASSGTGFGANEKLF
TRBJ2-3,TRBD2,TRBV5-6,ASSPWTSGGGSTDTQY
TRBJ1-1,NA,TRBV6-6,ASSYSGQGEAF
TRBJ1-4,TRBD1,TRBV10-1,ASIKSGTGDEKLF
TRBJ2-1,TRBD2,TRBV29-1,SGMGLAAKLEQF
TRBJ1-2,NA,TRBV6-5,ASSYGEDGHSGYT
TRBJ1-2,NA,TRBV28,ASSPPDRRHGYT
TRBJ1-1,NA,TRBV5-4,ASSSGLDRTTEAF
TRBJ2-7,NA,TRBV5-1,ASSSLSSYEQY
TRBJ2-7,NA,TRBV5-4,ASSPGLAAYEQY
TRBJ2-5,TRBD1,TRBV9,ASSTGQGASGETQY
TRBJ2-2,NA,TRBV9,ASSLSYGAGEFGTGELF
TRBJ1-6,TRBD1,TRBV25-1,ASSDPGTGGVNSPLH
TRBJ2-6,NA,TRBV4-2,ASSQAGVSGANVLT
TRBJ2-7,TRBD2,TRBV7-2,ASSLVTSGLDEQY
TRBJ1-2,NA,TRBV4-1,ASSQYPRGHRYGYT
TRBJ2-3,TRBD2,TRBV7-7,ASSAGLAGGSDTQY
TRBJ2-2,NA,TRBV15,ATSEEARRRELF
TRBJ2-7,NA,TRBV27,ASSLSGQGTYEQY
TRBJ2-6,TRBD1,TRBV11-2,ASSPIRGRGRSGANVLT
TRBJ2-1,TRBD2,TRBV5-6,ASSWWASGYNEQF
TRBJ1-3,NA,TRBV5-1,ASSLAGAPGDTIY
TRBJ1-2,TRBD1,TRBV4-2,ASSQVSGGGYGYT
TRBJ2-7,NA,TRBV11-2,ASSLGGTYEQY
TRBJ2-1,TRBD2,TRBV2,ASSGSGLYNEQF
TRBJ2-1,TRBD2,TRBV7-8,ASPPPHQGLADEQF
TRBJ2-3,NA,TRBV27,ASSLNRADTQY
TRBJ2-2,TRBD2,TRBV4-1,ASSLSGDNTGELF
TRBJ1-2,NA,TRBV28,ASSFVPGRTPNYGYT
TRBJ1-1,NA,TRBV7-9,ASSLTSAGTEAF
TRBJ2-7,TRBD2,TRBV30,AWILAGNYEQY
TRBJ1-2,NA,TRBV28,ASRPSLWAIGYT
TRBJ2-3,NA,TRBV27,ASSEVSLSTDTQY
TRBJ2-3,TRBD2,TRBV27,ASRPGGRNTQY
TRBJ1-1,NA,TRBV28,ASREIGVSVNTEAF
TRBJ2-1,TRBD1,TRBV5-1,ASSPDRGNEQF